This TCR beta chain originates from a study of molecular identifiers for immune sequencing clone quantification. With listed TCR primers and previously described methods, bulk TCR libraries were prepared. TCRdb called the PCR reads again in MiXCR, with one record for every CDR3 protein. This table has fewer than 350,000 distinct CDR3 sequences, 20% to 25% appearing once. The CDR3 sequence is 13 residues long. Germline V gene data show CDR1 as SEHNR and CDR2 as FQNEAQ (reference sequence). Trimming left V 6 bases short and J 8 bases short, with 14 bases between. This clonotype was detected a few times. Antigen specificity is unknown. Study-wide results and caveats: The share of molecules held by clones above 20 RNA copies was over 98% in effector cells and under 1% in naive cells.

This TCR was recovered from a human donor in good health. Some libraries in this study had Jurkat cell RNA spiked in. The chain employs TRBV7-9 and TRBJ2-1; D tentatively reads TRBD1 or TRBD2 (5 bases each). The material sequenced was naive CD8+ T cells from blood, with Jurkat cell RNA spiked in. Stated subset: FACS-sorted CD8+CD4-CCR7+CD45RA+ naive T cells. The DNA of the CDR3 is TGTGCCAGCAGACATGATGGGGGTTATGAGCAGTTCTTC. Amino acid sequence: CASRHDGGYEQFF. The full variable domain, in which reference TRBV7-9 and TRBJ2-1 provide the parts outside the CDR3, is DTGVSQNPRHKITKRGQNVTFRCDPISEHNRLYWYRQTLGQGPEFLTYFQNEAQLEKSRLLSDRFSAERPKGSFSTLEIQRTEQGDSAMYLCASRHDGGYEQFFGPGTRLTVL.